The rows below give T cell receptor beta chains drawn from one sample of a study of blood T cell repertoires in COVID-19. Using immunoSEQ multiplex PCR, the repertoire was profiled, and TCRdb retains in-frame clones only, with some absent. The data contain fewer than 200,000 clones, approximately 82% of them singletons. The sample taken for sequencing was PBMCs or T cells enriched from blood (not recorded which). These receptors came from a woman in her forties or fifties who had recovered from COVID-19. The conserved cysteine and the conserved F or W are not part of the CDR3 here. Not all rows give a size; the values are once, few, many and, for expanded clones, a class.

TRBJ1-5,TRBV28,.,ASSHRGPQPQH
TRBJ1-2,TRBV15,.,ATSSHTGGLT
TRBJ1-2,TRBV5-1,.,ASSDAQGSGYT
TRBJ1-2,TRBV18,.,ASSTVPGDYGYT
TRBJ1-5,TRBV19,once,ASSIQGDQPQH
TRBJ2-3,TRBV18,.,ASSSTSAQGDTQY
TRBJ1-2,TRBV2,.,ASGWALDGYT
TRBJ2-1,TRBV27,.,ASSFDSYNEQF
TRBJ1-1,TRBV11-3,.,ASSLLPENTEAF
TRBJ1-1,TRBV9,.,ASSSFGGVGTEAF
TRBJ2-5,TRBV5-1,.,ASSGQVEETQY
TRBJ1-1,TRBV3-1/TRBV3-2,.,ASSLKGSSTEAF
TRBJ1-5,TRBV6-5,.,ASSSTDRAGQPQH
TRBJ2-4,TRBV7-9,few,ASSLVNDLGRDIQY
TRBJ1-1,TRBV29-1,.,SVERIRWTGPEAF
TRBJ2-5,TRBV18,.,ASSPYTDRRGLETQY
TRBJ1-4,TRBV30,.,AGSQGRVVEKLF
TRBJ2-1,TRBV6-6,.,ASSRRVGSEQF
TRBJ1-2,TRBV3-1/TRBV3-2,once,ASSLWDRPRDGYT
TRBJ2-6,TRBV4-3,.,ASSQGAGGANVLT
TRBJ1-1,TRBV6-1,.,ASSEAGIRGTEAF
TRBJ2-5,TRBV15,.,ATSRGSFGRDEETQY